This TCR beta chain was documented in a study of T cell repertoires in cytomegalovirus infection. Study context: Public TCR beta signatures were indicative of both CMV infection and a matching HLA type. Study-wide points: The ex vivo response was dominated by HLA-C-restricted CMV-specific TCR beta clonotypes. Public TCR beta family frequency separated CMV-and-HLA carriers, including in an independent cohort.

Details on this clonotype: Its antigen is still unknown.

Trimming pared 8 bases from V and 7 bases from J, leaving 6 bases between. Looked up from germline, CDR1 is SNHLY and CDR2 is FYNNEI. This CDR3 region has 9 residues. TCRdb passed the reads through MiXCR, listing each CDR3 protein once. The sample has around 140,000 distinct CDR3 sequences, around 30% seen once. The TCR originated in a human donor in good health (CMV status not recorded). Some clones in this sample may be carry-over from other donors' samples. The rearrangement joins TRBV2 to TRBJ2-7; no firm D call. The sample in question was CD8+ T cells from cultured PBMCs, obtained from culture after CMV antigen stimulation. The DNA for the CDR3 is TGTGCCAGCGGTACGGAGCAGTACTTC. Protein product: CASGTEQYF.